The next 3 T cell receptor beta chains were all read from a single sample in a study of human T cells and chemical hapten exposure. Described time point: patch test 1, 2 weeks after DPC sensitization. Treatment specified: therapeutic diphenylcyclopropenone sensitization with weekly scalp DPC. Using its own MiXCR run on the RACE reads, TCRdb lists one record per CDR3 protein. The table shows about 100,000 distinct CDR3 sequences, with under 12% occurring only once. The sample consisted of whole blood, taken in connection with sensitization to the hapten diphenylcyclopropenone (DPC). The receptors were gathered from a man aged 35 to 55 with alopecia areata. Some clones in this sample may be carry-over from other donors' samples.

CDR3 DNA sequence: TGTGCCAGCACCGGCGGGCAGGGCGGATTGGTAGATACGCAGTATTTT. Encoded protein: CASTGGQGGLVDTQYF. The chain combines TRBV12-3 or TRBV12-4 with TRBJ2-3; D may match TRBD1 or TRBD2 (5 bases each). V dropped 7 bases and J dropped 5 bases, with 22 bases sitting between them. The CDR3 runs to 16 residues.

This clonotype was recorded a few times. The rearrangement uses TRBV7-2 and TRBJ2-4, with D tentatively TRBD2 (6 bases). The CDR3 spans 14 residues. Germline V lookup: CDR1 SGHTA, CDR2 FQGNSA. Trimming shortened V by 3 bases and J by 8 bases, and 14 bases separated the two germline ends. The chain's CDR3 is CASSFGGPSDIQYF. The CDR3 DNA sequence: TGTGCCAGCAGCTTCGGAGGGCCATCGGACATTCAGTACTTC.

This clonotype was recorded a few times. The chain links TRBV6-2 or TRBV6-3 to TRBJ2-2; 13 nucleotides line up with TRBD2. There are 17 residues in the CDR3. Per the germline V gene, CDR1 is MNHEY and CDR2 is SVGEGT. Trimming at V came to 6 bases and at J to 5 bases, leaving 9 bases not matched to a gene. CDR3 in DNA: TGTGCCAGCAGCCCGACTAGCGGGAGGCCGAGGACCGGGGAGCTGTTTTTT. Its translation: CASSPTSGRPRTGELFF.